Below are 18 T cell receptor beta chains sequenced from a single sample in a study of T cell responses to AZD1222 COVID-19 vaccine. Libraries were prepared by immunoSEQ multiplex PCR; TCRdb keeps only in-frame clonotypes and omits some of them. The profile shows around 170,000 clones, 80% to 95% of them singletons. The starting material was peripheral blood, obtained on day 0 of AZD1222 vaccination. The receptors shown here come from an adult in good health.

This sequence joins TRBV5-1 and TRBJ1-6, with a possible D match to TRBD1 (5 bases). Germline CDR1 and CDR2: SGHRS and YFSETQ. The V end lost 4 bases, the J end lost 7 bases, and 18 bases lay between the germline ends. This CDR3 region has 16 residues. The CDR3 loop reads CASSQGQTNINSPLHF. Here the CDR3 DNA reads TGCGCCAGCAGCCAGGGCCAGACAAATATAAATTCACCCCTCCACTTT.

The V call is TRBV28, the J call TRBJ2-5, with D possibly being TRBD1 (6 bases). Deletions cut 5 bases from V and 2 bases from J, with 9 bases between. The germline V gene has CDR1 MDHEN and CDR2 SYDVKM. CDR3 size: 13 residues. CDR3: CASSARGQETQYF. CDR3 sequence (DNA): TGTGCCAGCAGTGCCAGGGGACAAGAGACCCAGTACTTC.

In DNA, the CDR3 is TGTGCCTCAGCCCCGACAGCAATGAACACTGAAGCTTTCTTT. The encoded protein is CASAPTAMNTEAFF. V and J are TRBV30 and TRBJ1-1; weak D call: TRBD1 (5 bases). V was trimmed by 7 bases and J by 0 bases, leaving 15 bases between them. The germline V gene encodes CDR1 GTSNPN and CDR2 SVGIG (reference sequence). This CDR3 is built from 14 residues.

CDR3 DNA sequence: TGTGCCAGCAGTGTACAGGGGCCAGAAAATTCACCCCTCCACTTT. Amino acid sequence: CASSVQGPENSPLHF. The chain couples TRBV2 to TRBJ1-6; 7 bases are shared with TRBD1. J was trimmed by 7 bases and V by 4 bases; bases with no gene match: 7. The V gene's germline CDR1 is SNHLY and CDR2 FYNNEI. The CDR3 covers 15 residues.

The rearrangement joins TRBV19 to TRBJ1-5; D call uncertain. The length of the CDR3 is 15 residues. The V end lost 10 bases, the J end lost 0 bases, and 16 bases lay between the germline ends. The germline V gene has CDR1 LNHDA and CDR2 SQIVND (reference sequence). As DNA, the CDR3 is TGTGCCACCAGGAGGGAACGAGATAGCAATCAGCCCCAGCATTTT. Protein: CATRRERDSNQPQHF.

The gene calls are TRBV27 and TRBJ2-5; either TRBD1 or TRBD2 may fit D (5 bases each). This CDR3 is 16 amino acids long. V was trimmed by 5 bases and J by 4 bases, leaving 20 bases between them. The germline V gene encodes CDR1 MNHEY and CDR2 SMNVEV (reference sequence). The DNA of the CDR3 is TGTGCCAGCAGTCTAGGGACCCATCCGGCACGAGAGACCCAGTACTTC. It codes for CASSLGTHPARETQYF.

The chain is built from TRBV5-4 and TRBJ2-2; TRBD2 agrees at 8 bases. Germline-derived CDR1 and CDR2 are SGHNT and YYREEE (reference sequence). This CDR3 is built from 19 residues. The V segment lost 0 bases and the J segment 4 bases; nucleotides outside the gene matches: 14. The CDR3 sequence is CASSLGASGRKVSTGELFF. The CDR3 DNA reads TGTGCCAGCAGCTTGGGGGCTAGCGGGCGGAAGGTTAGCACCGGGGAGCTGTTTTTT.

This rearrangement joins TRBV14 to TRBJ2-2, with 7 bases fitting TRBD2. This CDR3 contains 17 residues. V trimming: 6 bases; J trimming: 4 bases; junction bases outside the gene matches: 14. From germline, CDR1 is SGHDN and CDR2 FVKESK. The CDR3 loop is CASSQMGRGGGTGELFF. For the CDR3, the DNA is TGTGCCAGCAGTCAAATGGGGAGGGGCGGAGGCACCGGGGAGCTGTTTTTT. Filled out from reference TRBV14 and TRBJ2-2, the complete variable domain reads EAGVTQFPSHSVIEKGQTVTLRCDPISGHDNLYWYRRVMGKEIKFLLHFVKESKQDESGMPNNRFLAERTGGTYSTLKVQPAELEDSGVYFCASSQMGRGGGTGELFFGEGSRLTVL.

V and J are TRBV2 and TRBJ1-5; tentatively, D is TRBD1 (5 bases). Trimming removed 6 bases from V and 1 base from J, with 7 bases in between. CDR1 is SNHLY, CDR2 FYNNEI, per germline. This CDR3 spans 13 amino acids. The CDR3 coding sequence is TGTGCCAGCAGCAGGGAAAGCAATCAGCCCCAGCATTTT. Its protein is CASSRESNQPQHF.

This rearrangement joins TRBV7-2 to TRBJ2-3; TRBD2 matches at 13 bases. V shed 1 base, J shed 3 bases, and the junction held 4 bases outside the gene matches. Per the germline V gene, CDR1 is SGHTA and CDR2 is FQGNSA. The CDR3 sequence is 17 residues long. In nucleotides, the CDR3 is TGTGCCAGCAGCTTAGGGTGGACTAGCGGGAGTACAGATACGCAGTATTTT. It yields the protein CASSLGWTSGSTDTQYF.

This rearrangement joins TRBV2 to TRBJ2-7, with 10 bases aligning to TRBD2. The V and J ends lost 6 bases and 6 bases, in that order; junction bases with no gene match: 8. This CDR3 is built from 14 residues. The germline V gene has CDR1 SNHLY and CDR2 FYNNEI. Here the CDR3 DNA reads TGTGCCAGCAGAGACACTAGCGGGGCCTCCGAGCAGTACTTC. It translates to CASRDTSGASEQYF.

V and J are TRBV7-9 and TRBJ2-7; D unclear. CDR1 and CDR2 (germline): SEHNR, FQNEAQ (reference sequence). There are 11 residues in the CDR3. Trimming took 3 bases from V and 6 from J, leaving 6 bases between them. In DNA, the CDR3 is TGTGCCAGCAGCTTGCAGACCGAGCAGTACTTC. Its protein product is CASSLQTEQYF.

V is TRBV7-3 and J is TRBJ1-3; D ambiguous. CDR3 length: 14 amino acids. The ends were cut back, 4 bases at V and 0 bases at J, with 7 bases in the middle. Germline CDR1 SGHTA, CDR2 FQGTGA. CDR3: CASSSGLSGNTIYF. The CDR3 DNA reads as TGTGCCAGCAGCTCGGGCCTCTCTGGAAACACCATATATTTT.

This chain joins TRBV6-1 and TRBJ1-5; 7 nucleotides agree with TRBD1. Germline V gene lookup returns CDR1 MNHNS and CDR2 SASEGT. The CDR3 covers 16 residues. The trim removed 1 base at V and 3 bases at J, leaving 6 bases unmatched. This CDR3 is CASSEVNRGFNQPQHF. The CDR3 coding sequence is TGTGCCAGCAGTGAAGTGAACAGGGGCTTCAATCAGCCCCAGCATTTT.

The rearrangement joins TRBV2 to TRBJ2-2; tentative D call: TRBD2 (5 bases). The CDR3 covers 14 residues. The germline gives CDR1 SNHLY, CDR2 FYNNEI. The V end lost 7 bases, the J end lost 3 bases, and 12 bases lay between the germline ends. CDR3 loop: CASTGIGDTGELFF. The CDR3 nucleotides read TGTGCCAGCACTGGAATCGGGGACACCGGGGAGCTGTTTTTT.

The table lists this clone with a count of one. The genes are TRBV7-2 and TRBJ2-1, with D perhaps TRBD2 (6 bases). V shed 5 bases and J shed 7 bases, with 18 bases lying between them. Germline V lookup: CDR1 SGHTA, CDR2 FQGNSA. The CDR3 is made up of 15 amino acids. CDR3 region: CASSPTGGVGNEQFF. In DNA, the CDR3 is TGTGCCAGCAGCCCGACCGGGGGAGTGGGAAATGAGCAGTTCTTC. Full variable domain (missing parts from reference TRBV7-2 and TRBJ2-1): GAGVSQSPSNKVTEKGKDVELRCDPISGHTALYWYRQSLGQGLEFLIYFQGNSAPDKSGLPSDRFSAERTGGSVSTLTIQRTQQEDSAVYLCASSPTGGVGNEQFFGPGTRLTVL.

CDR3 region: CASSSWTYF. As DNA, the CDR3 is TGTGCCAGCAGCTCCTGGACGTACTTC. V usage is TRBV5-8 and J usage is TRBJ2-7; D not resolved. The germline CDR1 and CDR2 sequences are SGHTS and YDEGEE. The CDR3 consists of 9 residues. Trimming left V 3 bases short and J 12 bases short, with 7 bases between.

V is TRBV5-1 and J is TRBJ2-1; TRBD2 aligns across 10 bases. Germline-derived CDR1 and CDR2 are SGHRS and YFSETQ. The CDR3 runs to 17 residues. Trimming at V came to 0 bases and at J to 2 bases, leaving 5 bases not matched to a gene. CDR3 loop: CASSLGATSGAYNEQFF. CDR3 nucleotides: TGCGCCAGCAGCTTGGGAGCAACTAGCGGGGCCTACAATGAGCAGTTCTTC.